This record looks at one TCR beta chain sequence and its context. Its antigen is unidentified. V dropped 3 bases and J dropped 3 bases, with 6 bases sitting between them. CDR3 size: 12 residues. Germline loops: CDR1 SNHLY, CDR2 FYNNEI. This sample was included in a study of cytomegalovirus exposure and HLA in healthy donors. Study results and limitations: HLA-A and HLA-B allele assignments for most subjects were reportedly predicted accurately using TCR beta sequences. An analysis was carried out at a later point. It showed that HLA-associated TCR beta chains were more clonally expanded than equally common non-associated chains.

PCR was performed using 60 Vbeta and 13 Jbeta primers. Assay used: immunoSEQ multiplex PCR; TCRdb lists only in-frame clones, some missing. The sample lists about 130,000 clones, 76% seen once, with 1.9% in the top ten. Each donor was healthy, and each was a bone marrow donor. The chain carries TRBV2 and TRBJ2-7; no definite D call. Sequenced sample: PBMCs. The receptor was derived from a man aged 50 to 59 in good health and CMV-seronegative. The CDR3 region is CASSDQNYEQYF. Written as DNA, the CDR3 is TGTGCCAGCAGTGACCAGAACTACGAGCAGTACTTC.